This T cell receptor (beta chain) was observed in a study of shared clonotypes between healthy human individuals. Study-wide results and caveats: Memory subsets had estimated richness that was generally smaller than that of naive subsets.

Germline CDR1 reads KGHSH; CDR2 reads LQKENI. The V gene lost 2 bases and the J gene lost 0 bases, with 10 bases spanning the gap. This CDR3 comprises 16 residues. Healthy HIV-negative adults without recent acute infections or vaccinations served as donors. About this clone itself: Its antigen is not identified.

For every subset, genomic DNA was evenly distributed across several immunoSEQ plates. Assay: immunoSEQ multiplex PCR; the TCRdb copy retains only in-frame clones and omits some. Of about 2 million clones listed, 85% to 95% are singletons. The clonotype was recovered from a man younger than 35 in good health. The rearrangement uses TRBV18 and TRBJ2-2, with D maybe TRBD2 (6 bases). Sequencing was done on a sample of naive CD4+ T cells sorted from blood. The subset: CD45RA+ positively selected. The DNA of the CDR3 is TGTGCCAGCTCACCAGGAGGGCCCGCGAACACCGGGGAGCTGTTTTTT. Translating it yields CASSPGGPANTGELFF.